The 8 T cell receptor beta chains given below trace back to one sample, sequenced in a study of control samples from healthy donors and cancer patients. Libraries were prepared by immunoSEQ multiplex PCR; TCRdb keeps only in-frame clonotypes and omits some of them. This table holds more than 140,000 clones, about 89% found once. The material sequenced was blood. The receptors stem from a man between 18 and 35 years old in good health.

V gene TRBV5-1 combines with J gene TRBJ1-1; D unresolved. CDR1 is SGHRS, CDR2 YFSETQ, per germline. V was pared by 0 bases and J by 6 bases, with 9 bases between. The CDR3 is 13 residues long. This chain's CDR3 is CASSLEPGSEAFF. In nucleotides, the CDR3 is TGCGCCAGCAGCTTGGAGCCTGGTTCTGAAGCTTTCTTT.

The J gene is TRBJ1-5, the V gene TRBV29-1, with a weak D call TRBD1 (5 bases). The CDR3 runs 14 residues. V was clipped by 2 bases and J by 2 bases, with 10 bases between them. Per the germline V gene, CDR1 is SQVTM and CDR2 is ANQGSEA. CDR3 region: CSVEMGRRNQPQHF. Here the CDR3 DNA reads TGCAGCGTTGAAATGGGACGGCGCAATCAGCCCCAGCATTTT. The complete variable domain, with remaining parts taken from reference TRBV29-1 and TRBJ1-5, reads SAVISQKPSRDICQRGTSLTIQCQVDSQVTMMFWYRQQPGQSLTLIATANQGSEATYESGFVIDKFPISRPNLTFSTLTVSNMSPEDSSIYLCSVEMGRRNQPQHFGDGTRLSIL.

The chain employs TRBV9 and TRBJ1-5, with TRBD1 identical over 11 bases. From germline, CDR1 is SGDLS and CDR2 YYNGEE. The CDR3 loop spans 15 amino acids. Unmatched junction bases numbered 1, after V lost 0 bases and J lost 5 bases. The DNA of the CDR3 is TGTGCCAGCAGCGTAGGGGGACAGGGGGATCAGCCCCAGCATTTT. Protein: CASSVGGQGDQPQHF.

The genes are TRBV7-9 and TRBJ2-7, with 8 nucleotides matching TRBD1. Germline V gives CDR1 SEHNR, CDR2 FQNEAQ (reference sequence). V lost 2 bases to trimming and J lost 10 bases; unmatched junction nucleotides: 7. The CDR3 contains 13 residues. The CDR3 DNA reads TGTGCCAGCAGCTTACCGCCAGGGGGCGACCAGTACTTC. Protein product: CASSLPPGGDQYF.

This chain links TRBV7-9 with TRBJ1-1, with D uncertain. CDR3 length equals 13 residues. Germline loops: CDR1 SEHNR, CDR2 FQNEAQ (reference sequence). Trimming left V 2 bases short and J 1 base short, with 5 bases between. The CDR3 region has the DNA TGTGCCAGCAGCTTAACGTCGAACACTGAAGCTTTCTTT. Translating it yields CASSLTSNTEAFF. The entire variable domain, with the rest obtained from reference TRBV7-9 and TRBJ1-1, is as follows: DTGVSQNPRHKITKRGQNVTFRCDPISEHNRLYWYRQTLGQGPEFLTYFQNEAQLEKSRLLSDRFSAERPKGSFSTLEIQRTEQGDSAMYLCASSLTSNTEAFFGQGTRLTVV.

This clone has only one observation. This chain uses TRBV5-4 with TRBJ2-1, with 13 positions matching TRBD2. The trim removed 8 bases at V and 4 bases at J, leaving 18 bases unmatched. The CDR3 consists of 19 residues. Looked up from germline, CDR1 is SGHNT and CDR2 is YYREEE (reference sequence). The CDR3 reads CASAARGTSGVGRYNEQFF. CDR3 in DNA: TGTGCCAGTGCAGCCCGCGGGACTAGCGGGGTGGGTAGGTACAATGAGCAGTTCTTC.

The chain has TRBV6-4 and TRBJ2-3, with 9 bases lining up with TRBD1. The junction had 8 bases not matched to a gene; V was cut back by 7 bases and J by 3 bases. CDR1 and CDR2 from the germline V gene are MRHNA and SNTAGT. This CDR3 has 15 amino acids. The CDR3 here is CASKSDRGGTDTQYF. DNA for the CDR3: TGTGCCAGCAAATCGGACAGGGGAGGGACAGATACGCAGTATTTT.

The V gene is TRBV18, the J gene TRBJ2-3; 8 positions agree with TRBD2. The germline CDR1 and CDR2 sequences are KGHSH and LQKENI. With V trimmed by 6 bases and J by 2 bases, 10 bases remained unmatched. CDR3 length: 16 amino acids. CDR3 in DNA: TGTGCCAGCTCCCAATCCCGGGGGGGCCTCACAGATACGCAGTATTTT. Residues: CASSQSRGGLTDTQYF.